This T cell receptor beta chain derives from a study of follicular helper T cells after annual influenza vaccination. Study overall: Days 0, 7 and 28 post-vaccination were the blood draw times.

Profiling relied on immunoSEQ multiplex PCR, and the TCRdb table lists in-frame clones only, not all of them. The repertoire holds 5,500 to 7,500 clones, around four fifths seen once, with approximately 0.57% in the top ten. This CDR3 has 14 residues. CDR1 LNHDA and CDR2 SQIVND come from the germline V gene (reference sequence). With 6 bases clipped from V and 2 bases from J, the junction kept 6 bases outside the gene matches. Stated time point: 2015-2016 season, 7 days after influenza vaccination. Each time point used about 35 to 100 mL of blood. The sequence was collected from an adult who received the influenza vaccine. The J gene is TRBJ2-5, the V gene TRBV19, with 7 nucleotides matching TRBD1. The material sequenced was CXCR5- memory CD4+ T cells sorted from blood, taken 7 days after influenza vaccination. Here the CDR3 reads CASSRGTEQETQYF. The CDR3 nucleotides are TGTGCCAGTAGCCGAGGGACAGAGCAAGAGACCCAGTACTTC.